The 12 T cell receptor beta chains below come from one sample, sequenced in a study of blood T cell repertoires in COVID-19. Sequencing was performed with immunoSEQ multiplex PCR; in TCRdb, only in-frame clones are kept and a portion is missing. The sample yields roughly 250,000 clones, around four fifths seen once. The material sequenced was peripheral blood. Source of these receptors: a woman in her thirties or forties with active or convalescent COVID-19.

This clone was found a few times. The rearrangement joins TRBV7-6 to TRBJ1-4; tentatively, D is TRBD1 (5 bases). Looked up from germline, CDR1 is SGHVS and CDR2 is FNYEAQ. The CDR3 length is 17 residues. With 2 bases removed from V and 3 bases from J, the gap between germline ends came to 16 bases. The CDR3 nucleotides read TGTGCCAGCAGCTTAAGGACACTCAGATCACCTAATGAAAAACTGTTTTTT. It encodes CASSLRTLRSPNEKLFF.

The gene calls are TRBV5-1 and TRBJ2-3; 10 bases line up with TRBD1. CDR3 length: 15 amino acids. Germline-derived CDR1 and CDR2 are SGHRS and YFSETQ. The V and J ends lost 4 bases and 3 bases, in that order; junction bases with no gene match: 5. This CDR3 reads CASSGGQGGTDTQYF. CDR3 DNA: TGCGCCAGCAGCGGCGGACAGGGGGGAACAGATACGCAGTATTTT.

This clone was counted only a few times. The V gene is TRBV30, the J gene TRBJ1-2, with a tentative D call TRBD1 (5 bases). CDR3 length: 13 amino acids. The V end was cut by 1 base, the J end by 3 bases, with 9 bases between. CDR1 is GTSNPN and CDR2 is SVGIG in the germline V gene (reference sequence). The chain's CDR3 is CAWSANRYYGYTF. CDR3 nucleotide sequence: TGTGCCTGGAGTGCAAACAGGTACTATGGCTACACCTTC.

The V call is TRBV12-3 or TRBV12-4, the J call TRBJ1-5; 8 bases agree with TRBD1. The CDR3 totals 13 residues. V was pared by 4 bases and J by 7 bases, with 3 bases of the junction left unmatched. CDR3 DNA: TGTGCCAGCAGTTCAGGGGGCATGCAGCCCCAGCATTTT. As protein: CASSSGGMQPQHF.

The chain couples TRBV3-1 (or the pseudogene TRBV3-2) to TRBJ2-7, with TRBD1 matching over 8 bases. The CDR3 runs 15 residues. J gave up 5 bases and V 1 base, and 7 bases lay outside the gene matches. CDR1 and CDR2 from the germline V gene are LGHDT and YNNKEL (reference sequence). CDR3 nucleotide sequence: TGTGCCAGCAGCCAAGGTCCAACAGGGGGTAACGAGCAGTACTTC. Protein: CASSQGPTGGNEQYF.

This clone occurred a few times. As DNA, the CDR3 is TGTGCCAGCCCCATAGCAGATACGCAGTATTTT. Residues: CASPIADTQYF. This chain uses TRBV7-9 with TRBJ2-3; D is unresolved. This CDR3 has 11 amino acids. The germline gives CDR1 SEHNR, CDR2 FQNEAQ (reference sequence). V lost 8 bases and J lost 4, with 7 bases in between.

The chain couples TRBV4-2 to TRBJ1-1, with a possible D match to TRBD1 (5 bases). This CDR3 has 15 amino acids. The V end was cut by 0 bases, the J end by 1 base, with 9 bases between. Germline CDR1 is LGHNA and CDR2 is YNFKEQ. CDR3 in amino acids: CASSQEGGKNTEAFF. CDR3 DNA: TGTGCCAGCAGCCAAGAGGGGGGTAAGAACACTGAAGCTTTCTTT.

The J gene is TRBJ1-6, the V gene TRBV3-1 (or the pseudogene TRBV3-2); 7 bases fit TRBD1. CDR1 is LGHDT, CDR2 YNNKEL, per germline (reference sequence). This CDR3 comprises 15 residues. Trimming at V came to 5 bases and at J to 3 bases, leaving 4 bases not matched to a gene. This CDR3 is CASSDRALYNSPLHF. Here the CDR3 DNA reads TGTGCCAGCAGCGACAGGGCCCTCTATAATTCACCCCTCCACTTT.

The V and J genes are TRBV6-5 and TRBJ1-1; 7 bases align to TRBD1. Trimming at V came to 2 bases and at J to 5 bases, leaving 8 bases not matched to a gene. This CDR3 comprises 15 residues. Germline CDR1 reads MNHEY; CDR2 reads SVGAGI. The CDR3 nucleotides are TGTGCCAGCAGTTACGGGACAGAAGGTGTAACTGAAGCTTTCTTT. Translation gives CASSYGTEGVTEAFF.

The CDR3 loop is CASSHDRAPEAFF. CDR3 coding DNA: TGTGCCAGCAGCCATGACAGGGCCCCTGAAGCTTTCTTT. The chain links TRBV12-3 or TRBV12-4 to TRBJ1-1; TRBD1 aligns across 7 bases. This CDR3 has 13 residues. V shed 6 bases, J shed 6 bases, and the junction held 7 bases outside the gene matches.

The chain couples TRBV5-1 to TRBJ2-2, with D perhaps TRBD2 (5 bases). V lost 4 bases and J 5 bases, leaving 9 bases between the germline ends. Germline V gene lookup returns CDR1 SGHRS and CDR2 YFSETQ. The CDR3 is made up of 13 amino acids. CDR3: CASSRGRTGELFF. CDR3 DNA: TGCGCCAGCAGCCGGGGTCGGACCGGGGAGCTGTTTTTT.

The V and J genes are TRBV7-2 and TRBJ1-5; the D gene is possibly TRBD1 (6 bases). CDR3 length: 15 residues. Between the trimmed V and J ends, which lost 5 bases and 3 bases, there was a span of 14 bases. Germline loops: CDR1 SGHTA, CDR2 FQGNSA. The CDR3 protein is CASSPTAGVNQPQHF. The CDR3 DNA reads as TGTGCCAGCAGCCCTACCGCAGGGGTCAATCAGCCCCAGCATTTT.